Following are 3 T cell receptor beta chains from one sample sequenced in a study of post-analysis software for immune sequencing data (dated by TCRdb to the mid-2010s). Overall results and qualifications from the work: Roughly 5 TRBV segments, including TRBV5-6, TRBV5-1 and TRBV20-1, were significantly more frequent in patients than controls.

These TCRs are of unknown antigen specificity. The library was generated by PCR. The sequencing machine was an Illumina HiSeq 2500. To reduce PCR and sequencing biases, unique molecular identifiers were built into the TCR beta cDNA libraries. TCRdb itself trimmed the public reads at Q25 with fastp, ran MiXCR and retained productive beta chains. A single entry per CDR3 protein holds the most common genes and DNA from its merged rows. The sample profile shows 750,000 to 950,000 distinct CDR3 sequences; approximately 57% of them were found once. Clones ranked in the top ten supply 4.6% of the sample. What was sequenced was blood. The receptors were gathered from a girl under 18 with multiple sclerosis.

This chain joins TRBV12-3 or TRBV12-4 and TRBJ1-2; D not resolved. The CDR3 covers 13 residues. With 6 bases removed from V and 2 bases from J, the gap between germline ends came to 10 bases. CDR3 nucleotide sequence: TGTGCCAGCAGAAAAACAGCGAACTATGGCTACACCTTC. It codes for CASRKTANYGYTF.

This clonotype has just a few counts. CDR3 DNA: TGCAGCGTTCGAACGGGCACTGAAGCTTTCTTT. It specifies CSVRTGTEAFF. The chain links TRBV29-1 to TRBJ1-1; D is ambiguous. Per the germline V gene, CDR1 is SQVTM and CDR2 is ANQGSEA. CDR3 length: 11 amino acids. V lost 5 bases and J 4 bases, leaving 8 bases between the germline ends.

V gene TRBV3-1 combines with J gene TRBJ1-2, with TRBD1 as a possible D gene (5 bases). Looked up from germline, CDR1 is LGHDT and CDR2 is YNNKEL (reference sequence). Trimming took 7 bases from V and 9 from J, leaving 21 bases between them. CDR3 size: 14 residues. Here the CDR3 reads CASTSSGREDSYTF. CDR3 nucleotides: TGTGCCAGCACCTCTTCGGGGCGCGAAGATAGCTACACCTTC.